These 30 T cell receptor beta chains were sequenced from one sample in a study of T cells in Graves' hyperthyroidism and ophthalmopathy. Amplification targeted TCR beta CDR3 regions from RNA transcripts. The study used the HTBI primer set for a first-round RT-PCR of the TCR CDR3. One entry per CDR3 protein, called by TCRdb with MiXCR from the multiplex PCR reads. Here the sample spans about 380,000 distinct CDR3 sequences, roughly 14% being singletons. Input material: blood. The source is a woman in her thirties with Graves' ophthalmopathy.

This clonotype appeared a few times. This chain uses TRBV9 with TRBJ2-7, with D tentatively TRBD1 or TRBD2 (5 bases each). Germline V gene lookup returns CDR1 SGDLS and CDR2 YYNGEE. This CDR3 comprises 14 residues. Trimming left V 0 bases short and J 0 bases short, with 7 bases between. The CDR3 DNA is TGTGCCAGCAGCGTAGAGGGGACCTCCTACGAGCAGTACTTC. Translating it yields CASSVEGTSYEQYF.

This clonotype was observed at least ten times. At one boundary the junction diverges from the germline segment, which might be a read error. The V call is TRBV6-1, the J call TRBJ2-2, with D maybe TRBD2 (5 bases). CDR3 length: 13 residues. The germline CDR1 and CDR2 sequences are MNHNS and SASEGT. The CDR3: CASNELEIGELFF. The CDR3 DNA reads TGTGCCAGCAATGAACTAGAGATCGGGGAGCTGTTTTTT.

In its sample, this clonotype was seen many times. The chain joins TRBV28 to TRBJ2-7; 7 bases are shared with TRBD1. This CDR3 has 18 residues. CDR1 is MDHEN and CDR2 is SYDVKM in the germline V gene. V lost 4 bases to trimming and J lost 2 bases; unmatched junction nucleotides: 17. The CDR3 DNA sequence: TGTGCCAGCAGTTCTGACAGGGAAAGGGCCATCGTTACCTACGAGCAGTACTTC. This codes for CASSSDRERAIVTYEQYF.

This clonotype was recorded a few times. Here the CDR3 DNA reads TGTGCCAGCAGCCAAGATTTGAGACAGTTCTTC. Translating it yields CASSQDLRQFF. V is TRBV14 and J is TRBJ2-1, with D hard to call. The CDR3 is made up of 11 amino acids. Trimming took off 0 bases at V and 13 bases at J, with 7 bases between the two ends. CDR1 is SGHDN and CDR2 is FVKESK in the germline V gene. The complete variable domain, with remaining parts taken from reference TRBV14 and TRBJ2-1, reads EAGVTQFPSHSVIEKGQTVTLRCDPISGHDNLYWYRRVMGKEIKFLLHFVKESKQDESGMPNNRFLAERTGGTYSTLKVQPAELEDSGVYFCASSQDLRQFFGPGTRLTVL.

This clonotype was seen a few times. This chain connects TRBV15 to TRBJ1-3; D possibly corresponds to TRBD1 (5 bases). Trimming shortened V by 0 bases and J by 1 base, and 10 bases separated the two germline ends. This CDR3 has 16 residues. Germline V gives CDR1 LNHNV, CDR2 YYDKDF (reference sequence). CDR3 nucleotide sequence: TGTGCCACCAGCAGAGATCCCGGGACTTCTGGAAACACCATATATTTT. It is translated as CATSRDPGTSGNTIYF.

As regards this clonotype: With a much larger clone just one base away, this may be a read error. This chain uses TRBV27 with TRBJ1-6, with TRBD1 as a possible D gene (5 bases). Trimming removed 9 bases from V and 7 bases from J, with 13 bases in between. CDR3 length equals 13 residues. From germline, CDR1 is MNHEY and CDR2 SMNVEV (reference sequence). CDR3 nucleotides: TGTGCCAGTCAGGGTCCCCTGAATTCACCCCTCCACTTT. Encoded protein: CASQGPLNSPLHF.

There are many counts of this clonotype. A read error may produce the germline difference seen at one junction end. The rearrangement links TRBV20-1 to TRBJ2-7; the match to TRBD1 covers 9 bases. The V gene's germline CDR1 is DFQATT and CDR2 SNEGSKA (reference sequence). This CDR3 has 19 amino acids. CDR3 region: CSARDWGSPGQGQSYEQYF. The CDR3 DNA reads TGCAGTGCCAGAGATTGGGGCTCACCCGGACAGGGGCAATCCTACGAGCAGTACTTC.

J is TRBJ2-4 and V is TRBV7-9, with TRBD1 matching over 8 bases. CDR1 and CDR2 from the germline V gene are SEHNR and FQNEAQ (reference sequence). J was trimmed by 4 bases and V by 6 bases; bases with no gene match: 17. The CDR3 contains 18 residues. The CDR3 loop reads CASSYDATGGQIKNIQYF. CDR3 sequence (DNA): TGTGCCAGCAGTTACGACGCCACAGGGGGGCAGATAAAAAACATTCAGTACTTC.

This clonotype was seen only a few times. The CDR3 is CASSHADRTGGYLHF. The DNA for the CDR3 is TGTGCCAGCAGCCACGCAGACAGAACTGGAGGGTACCTCCACTTT. The J gene is TRBJ1-6, the V gene TRBV4-2, with a tentative D call TRBD1 (5 bases). The CDR3 sequence is 15 residues long. Between the trimmed V and J ends, which lost 3 bases and 15 bases, there was a span of 21 bases. Germline V CDR1 and CDR2: LGHNA, YNFKEQ.

This chain joins TRBV9 and TRBJ2-1; 9 bases line up with TRBD2. Unmatched junction bases numbered 10, after V lost 3 bases and J lost 9 bases. This CDR3 has 15 amino acids. Germline CDR1 and CDR2: SGDLS and YYNGEE. For the CDR3, the DNA is TGTGCCAGCAGCGCCAACGCGGGGGGGTTTGGTGAGCAGTTCTTC. Amino acids: CASSANAGGFGEQFF.

This clonotype has at least ten counts. The CDR3 bases are TGTGCCAGCAGCTTAGATCAGCGGGATGAGCAGTTCTTC. It yields the protein CASSLDQRDEQFF. The V call is TRBV11-2, the J call TRBJ2-1; D is perhaps TRBD2 (6 bases). The CDR3 spans 13 residues. The germline gives CDR1 SGHAT, CDR2 FQNNGV. Trimming pared 0 bases from V and 8 bases from J, leaving 8 bases between. Looking up the rest from reference TRBV11-2 and TRBJ2-1 gives the full variable domain: EAGVAQSPRYKIIEKRQSVAFWCNPISGHATLYWYQQILGQGPKLLIQFQNNGVVDDSQLPKDRFSAERLKGVDSTLKIQPAKLEDSAVYLCASSLDQRDEQFFGPGTRLTVL.

This clonotype was seen repeatedly, ten times or more. The chain uses TRBV18 and TRBJ1-6; D not resolved. Per the germline V gene, CDR1 is KGHSH and CDR2 is LQKENI. The CDR3 covers 15 residues. Trimming left V 2 bases short and J 2 bases short, with 7 bases between. The CDR3 is CASSPSTAYNSPLHF. DNA of the CDR3: TGTGCCAGCTCACCATCAACAGCCTATAATTCACCCCTCCACTTT.

There are a few counts of this clonotype. The junction departs from germline at one end; a sequencing error may be responsible. The J gene is TRBJ2-2, the V gene TRBV5-1; D gene ambiguous. The CDR3 has 13 amino acids. Germline lookup yields CDR1 SGHRS and CDR2 YFSETQ. The DNA for the CDR3 is TGCGCCAACAGCACACCGGTGGCCGGGGAGCTGTTTTTT. Protein product: CANSTPVAGELFF.

In its sample, this clonotype was seen many times. The rearrangement uses TRBV12-3 or TRBV12-4 and TRBJ1-4; possible D gene TRBD1, 6 bases. Trimming took off 8 bases at V and 0 bases at J, with 16 bases between the two ends. CDR3 length: 16 amino acids. CDR3: CASGQGPPPTNEKLFF. As DNA, the CDR3 is TGTGCCAGCGGTCAGGGGCCCCCTCCAACTAATGAAAAACTGTTTTTT.

Many counts were recorded for this clonotype. This chain connects TRBV28 to TRBJ2-3; TRBD2 is a possible D gene (6 bases). Per the germline V gene, CDR1 is MDHEN and CDR2 is SYDVKM. The CDR3 covers 15 residues. V was shortened by 5 bases and J by 0 bases, with 12 bases between the two germline ends. The CDR3 region is CASSVRTISTDTQYF. In DNA, the CDR3 is TGTGCCAGCAGTGTTAGGACTATCAGCACAGATACGCAGTATTTT.

Many counts were recorded for this clonotype. The rearrangement joins TRBV20-1 to TRBJ2-1, with D maybe TRBD2 (7 bases). V was trimmed by 6 bases and J by 10 bases, leaving 28 bases between them. The CDR3 runs to 16 residues. The V gene's germline CDR1 is DFQATT and CDR2 SNEGSKA (reference sequence). In nucleotides, the CDR3 is TGCAGTGCCCGAAGCGGGGTGGGGGGGCCGCTGAGGGAGCAGTTCTTC. Protein product: CSARSGVGGPLREQFF.

This clonotype has a count of ten or more. This chain's CDR3 is CATSYAGPLNTGELFF. DNA of the CDR3: TGTGCCACCAGTTATGCTGGGCCCTTGAACACCGGGGAGCTGTTTTTT. V and J are TRBV24-1 and TRBJ2-2; D gene uncertain. V was shortened by 6 bases and J by 1 base, with 14 bases between the two germline ends. Germline V gene data show CDR1 as KGHDR and CDR2 as SFDVKD. The CDR3 runs to 16 residues.

This clonotype came up many times. The chain recombines TRBV10-3 with TRBJ1-1; 9 bases match TRBD1. CDR3 length equals 18 residues. J lost 1 base, V lost 10 bases, and 19 bases had no gene match. Germline V gives CDR1 ENHRY, CDR2 SYGVKD. The DNA of the CDR3 is TGTGCCACCAAACTAAGCACGGGACAGGGACTGCAGAACACTGAAGCTTTCTTT. The encoded protein is CATKLSTGQGLQNTEAFF.

A word on this clonotype: This may be a read error, as it is one base from a much larger clone. The chain couples TRBV14 to TRBJ2-2; 7 bases are shared with TRBD2. This CDR3 has 12 amino acids. Germline CDR1 is SGHDN and CDR2 is FVKESK. The CDR3 reads CVSGALRGELFF. The CDR3 bases are TGTGTCAGCGGGGCGCTGAGGGGGGAGCTGTTTTTT.

There are many counts of this clonotype. This chain connects TRBV24-1 to TRBJ1-1, with D possibly TRBD1 on 6 matching bases. The V end was cut by 0 bases, the J end by 7 bases, with 8 bases between. The CDR3 extends over 13 amino acids. From germline, CDR1 is KGHDR and CDR2 SFDVKD. As DNA, the CDR3 is TGTGCCACCAGTGATTTGAGAGGGGGTGAAGCTTTCTTT. This sequence encodes CATSDLRGGEAFF.

This clonotype was found many times. The chain uses TRBV2 and TRBJ2-7; D is unresolved. CDR1 is SNHLY, CDR2 FYNNEI, per germline. CDR3 size: 12 residues. The V and J ends lost 0 bases and 4 bases respectively, with 4 bases between them. CDR3 loop: CASSEALYEQYF. The CDR3 DNA reads as TGTGCCAGCAGTGAAGCGCTTTACGAGCAGTACTTC.

This clonotype came up many times. The chain is built from TRBV28 and TRBJ2-7; TRBD1 or TRBD2 may be the D gene (6 bases each). Trimming stripped 1 base from V and 0 bases from J, with 10 bases between. The CDR3 contains 15 residues. Germline assignment: CDR1 MDHEN and CDR2 SYDVKM. CDR3 sequence reads: CASSLSGGGSYEQYF. CDR3 sequence (DNA): TGTGCCAGCAGTTTATCCGGAGGGGGCTCCTACGAGCAGTACTTC.

The rearrangement joins TRBV7-6 to TRBJ1-2; possible D gene TRBD1, 5 bases. Trimming left V 5 bases short and J 4 bases short, with 14 bases between. CDR1 is SGHVS, CDR2 FNYEAQ, per germline. This CDR3 comprises 14 residues. The DNA for the CDR3 is TGTGCCAGCAGCCCCTCACTGGGGACCTATGGCTACACCTTC. Its protein is CASSPSLGTYGYTF.

This clonotype was seen repeatedly, ten times or more. This rearrangement joins TRBV20-1 to TRBJ2-7; 9 nucleotides align to TRBD1. The CDR3 sequence is 16 residues long. Per germline, CDR1 DFQATT and CDR2 SNEGSKA (reference sequence). With 0 bases clipped from V and 7 bases from J, the junction kept 13 bases outside the gene matches. In nucleotides, the CDR3 is TGCAGTGCTAGAGACGATTCCGGGACAGGGATGCGAGAGCAGTACTTC. Protein sequence: CSARDDSGTGMREQYF.

This clonotype came up a few times. The CDR3 spells CASSPGLAGVEQYF. In DNA, the CDR3 is TGTGCCAGCAGCCCGGGACTAGCGGGGGTCGAGCAGTACTTC. The chain has TRBV11-1 and TRBJ2-7; 14 bases agree with TRBD2. CDR1 is SGHAT and CDR2 is FQDESV in the germline V gene (reference sequence). J gave up 6 bases and V 5 bases, and 3 bases lay outside the gene matches. The CDR3 is 14 residues long.

This clonotype was observed many times. V usage is TRBV28 and J usage is TRBJ2-3; possibly TRBD2 for D (5 bases). Between the trimmed V and J ends, which lost 3 bases and 2 bases, there was a span of 12 bases. This CDR3 has 15 residues. In germline, CDR1 is MDHEN, CDR2 SYDVKM. Here the CDR3 DNA reads TGTGCCAGCAGTTTTAGGACTCACCACACAGATACGCAGTATTTT. Protein product: CASSFRTHHTDTQYF.

V usage is TRBV27 and J usage is TRBJ1-1; D is undetermined. V was clipped by 9 bases and J by 1 base, with 15 bases between them. The CDR3 sequence is 14 residues long. Germline values: CDR1 MNHEY, CDR2 SMNVEV (reference sequence). CDR3 in DNA: TGTGCCAGTGGGTCAGCCGAAAAGAACACTGAAGCTTTCTTT. Translated, it gives CASGSAEKNTEAFF.

The gene calls are TRBV7-2 and TRBJ1-5; D call uncertain. Deletions cut 1 base from V and 4 bases from J, with 8 bases between. From germline, CDR1 is SGHTA and CDR2 FQGNSA. CDR3 length equals 14 residues. This chain's CDR3 is CASSLGPDNQPQHF. CDR3 nucleotides: TGTGCCAGCAGCTTAGGGCCAGATAATCAGCCCCAGCATTTT.

This clonotype was counted many times. The chain recombines TRBV18 with TRBJ1-5, with a possible D match to TRBD1 (6 bases). CDR3 length: 13 residues. Between the trimmed V and J ends, which lost 2 bases and 5 bases, there was a span of 7 bases. The germline CDR1 and CDR2 sequences are KGHSH and LQKENI. The CDR3 loop reads CASSPAGDQPQHF. CDR3 nucleotides: TGTGCCAGCTCACCAGCAGGGGATCAGCCCCAGCATTTT.

This clonotype was counted ten times or more. The chain links TRBV11-3 to TRBJ1-1, with D unresolved. The V gene's germline CDR1 is SGHNT and CDR2 YENEEA. The CDR3 extends over 13 amino acids. V lost 3 bases, J lost 4 bases, and 9 bases lay in between. The CDR3 sequence is CASSLRDGTEAFF. The DNA for the CDR3 is TGTGCCAGCAGCTTGCGGGATGGCACTGAAGCTTTCTTT.